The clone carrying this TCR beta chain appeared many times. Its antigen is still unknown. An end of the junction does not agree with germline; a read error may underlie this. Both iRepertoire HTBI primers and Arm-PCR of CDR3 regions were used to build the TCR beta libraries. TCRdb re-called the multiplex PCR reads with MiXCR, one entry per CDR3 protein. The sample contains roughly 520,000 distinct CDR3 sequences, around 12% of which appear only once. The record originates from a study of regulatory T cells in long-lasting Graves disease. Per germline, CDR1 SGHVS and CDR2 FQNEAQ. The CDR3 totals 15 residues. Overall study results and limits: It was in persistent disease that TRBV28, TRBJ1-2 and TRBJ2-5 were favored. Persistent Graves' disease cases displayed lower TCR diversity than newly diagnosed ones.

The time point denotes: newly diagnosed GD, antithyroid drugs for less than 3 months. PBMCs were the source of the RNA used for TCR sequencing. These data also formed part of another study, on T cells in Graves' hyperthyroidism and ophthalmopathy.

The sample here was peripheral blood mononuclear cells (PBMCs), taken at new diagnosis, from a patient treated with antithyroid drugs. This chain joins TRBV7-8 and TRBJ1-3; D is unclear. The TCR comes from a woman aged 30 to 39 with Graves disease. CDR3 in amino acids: CVSSSGGDSGNTIYF. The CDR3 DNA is TGTGTCAGCAGCTCGGGAGGAGACTCTGGAAACACCATATATTTT. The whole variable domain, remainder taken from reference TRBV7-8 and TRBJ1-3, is GAGVSQSPRYKVAKRGQDVALRCDPISGHVSLFWYQQALGQGPEFLTYFQNEAQLDKSGLPSDRFFAERPEGSVSTLKIQRTQQEDSAVYLCVSSSGGDSGNTIYFGEGSWLTVV.